One sample yielded the 29 T cell receptor beta chains listed below, sequenced in a study of T cell responses to AZD1222 COVID-19 vaccine. Sequencing used immunoSEQ multiplex PCR; TCRdb keeps in-frame clones, though not all of them. The profile shows around 83,000 clones, 86% of them singletons. Sequenced here: peripheral blood, sampled on day 0 of AZD1222 vaccination. These receptors all come from an adult in good health.

The V gene is TRBV2, the J gene TRBJ1-5, with D uncertain. CDR3 length: 13 amino acids. The V end lost 11 bases, the J end lost 0 bases, and 11 bases lay between the germline ends. Germline V CDR1 and CDR2: SNHLY, FYNNEI. The CDR3: CAAKQYSNQPQHF. CDR3 DNA sequence: TGTGCCGCCAAACAGTATAGCAATCAGCCCCAGCATTTT.

This chain uses TRBV6-5 with TRBJ1-1, with D maybe TRBD1 (5 bases). This CDR3 is 13 amino acids long. Per the germline V gene, CDR1 is MNHEY and CDR2 is SVGAGI. The V and J ends lost 8 bases and 1 base respectively, with 11 bases between them. Written as DNA, the CDR3 is TGTGCCAGCGGAAATACAGGGAACACTGAAGCTTTCTTT. This gives the protein CASGNTGNTEAFF.

This chain's CDR3 is CASSLSDRFYGYTF. The CDR3 nucleotides read TGTGCCAGCAGTTTATCCGACAGGTTCTATGGCTACACCTTC. The chain combines TRBV28 with TRBJ1-2; D is possibly TRBD1 (6 bases). CDR3 length equals 14 residues. Germline V gene sequence: CDR1 MDHEN, CDR2 SYDVKM. Trimming removed 1 base from V and 4 bases from J, with 10 bases in between.

The chain links TRBV4-3 to TRBJ1-6; TRBD1 might be the D (6 bases). CDR3 size: 16 residues. V lost 1 base and J 7 bases, leaving 14 bases between the germline ends. CDR1 is LGHNA and CDR2 is YSLEER in the germline V gene. The CDR3 region is CASSQGRGLVNSPLHF. The CDR3 DNA is TGCGCCAGCAGCCAAGGCAGGGGCTTAGTAAATTCACCCCTCCACTTT.

J is TRBJ1-4 and V is TRBV30; no definite D call. Germline assignment: CDR1 GTSNPN and CDR2 SVGIG (reference sequence). The ends were cut back, 1 base at V and 1 base at J, with 7 bases in the middle. This CDR3 spans 14 amino acids. The CDR3 DNA reads TGTGCCTGGAGTGACACCGGAACTAATGAAAAACTGTTTTTT. This translates into CAWSDTGTNEKLFF.

The chain uses TRBV28 and TRBJ2-5; TRBD1 agrees at 7 bases. CDR1 MDHEN and CDR2 SYDVKM come from the germline V gene. This CDR3 contains 15 residues. V lost 7 bases and J lost 4; bases outside the gene matches: 12. The DNA of the CDR3 is TGTGCCAGCACCGCACAGGGGCCGTCAGGAGAGACCCAGTACTTC. Translated: CASTAQGPSGETQYF.

The genes are TRBV6-5 and TRBJ2-7, with a possible D match to TRBD2 (5 bases). Germline assignment: CDR1 MNHEY and CDR2 SVGAGI. The length of the CDR3 is 15 residues. The ends were cut back, 5 bases at V and 0 bases at J, with 14 bases in the middle. In nucleotides, the CDR3 is TGTGCCAGCAGTCGTAGAGGGATTACCTCCTACGAGCAGTACTTC. As protein: CASSRRGITSYEQYF.

The CDR3 loop reads CAISERGRYNEQFF. DNA for the CDR3: TGTGCCATCAGTGAGCGCGGGCGCTACAATGAGCAGTTCTTC. This chain uses TRBV10-3 with TRBJ2-1, with TRBD2 as a possible D gene (5 bases). CDR3 length equals 14 residues. Germline V lookup: CDR1 ENHRY, CDR2 SYGVKD. V was clipped by 2 bases and J by 3 bases, with 8 bases between them.

The chain is built from TRBV2 and TRBJ2-7; maybe TRBD1 (6 bases). Trimming pared 3 bases from V and 0 bases from J, leaving 15 bases between. The CDR3 length is 16 residues. Germline-derived CDR1 and CDR2 are SNHLY and FYNNEI. CDR3 in DNA: TGTGCCAGCAGTGACTTTACAGGGTCGGACTCCTACGAGCAGTACTTC. The encoded protein is CASSDFTGSDSYEQYF.

This clone was detected a few times. The V gene is TRBV7-2, the J gene TRBJ2-2; 10 nucleotides line up with TRBD1. With V trimmed by 5 bases and J by 6 bases, 12 bases remained unmatched. Germline V gene lookup returns CDR1 SGHTA and CDR2 FQGNSA. The CDR3 extends over 17 amino acids. Here the CDR3 DNA reads TGTGCCAGCAGCCCTCGGGCGGGACAGGGGAGGTCCGGGGAGCTGTTTTTT. This encodes CASSPRAGQGRSGELFF.

The chain employs TRBV28 and TRBJ1-5; a possible D gene is TRBD1 (5 bases). Germline V CDR1 and CDR2: MDHEN, SYDVKM. The CDR3 is made up of 15 amino acids. Deletions cut 1 base from V and 3 bases from J, with 10 bases between. The DNA for the CDR3 is TGTGCCAGCAGTTTATTCGACAGCCTCAATCAGCCCCAGCATTTT. It is translated as CASSLFDSLNQPQHF.

V is TRBV29-1 and J is TRBJ1-4, with 7 bases identical to TRBD1. Germline loops: CDR1 SQVTM, CDR2 ANQGSEA. V lost 4 bases and J lost 0; bases outside the gene matches: 2. This CDR3 spans 14 amino acids. CDR3 sequence reads: CSVADRATNEKLFF. The CDR3 DNA sequence: TGCAGCGTTGCTGACAGGGCAACTAATGAAAAACTGTTTTTT.

This clone was detected only a few times. V usage is TRBV5-4 and J usage is TRBJ2-7; 8 nucleotides line up with TRBD2. Germline lookup yields CDR1 SGHNT and CDR2 YYREEE (reference sequence). With 0 bases clipped from V and 5 bases from J, the junction kept 4 bases outside the gene matches. CDR3 length: 14 amino acids. CDR3 sequence reads: CASSLEQRGNEQYF. CDR3 coding DNA: TGTGCCAGCAGCTTGGAACAGCGGGGGAACGAGCAGTACTTC.

The gene calls are TRBV9 and TRBJ1-3, with D possibly being TRBD1 (6 bases). CDR1 is SGDLS, CDR2 YYNGEE, per germline. Trimming removed 2 bases at V and 3 bases at J, with 15 bases between. The CDR3 runs to 16 residues. The DNA for the CDR3 is TGTGCCAGCAGCGTGCAGGGGAGCGCAAGTGGAAACACCATATATTTT. It is translated as CASSVQGSASGNTIYF.

The sample holds a few counts of this clone. The chain couples TRBV11-2 to TRBJ1-6; maybe TRBD1 (6 bases). Between the trimmed V and J ends, which lost 5 bases and 4 bases, there was a span of 21 bases. The CDR3 loop spans 18 amino acids. Germline V gene sequence: CDR1 SGHAT, CDR2 FQNNGV. The CDR3 loop is CASSRQASFGSYNSPLHF. The CDR3, as DNA: TGTGCCAGCAGCCGACAGGCCTCTTTCGGATCATATAATTCACCCCTCCACTTT.

The gene calls are TRBV7-8 and TRBJ2-2, with D possibly matching TRBD2 (6 bases). This CDR3 has 15 residues. Trimming left V 0 bases short and J 6 bases short, with 11 bases between. In germline, CDR1 is SGHVS, CDR2 FQNEAQ. CDR3 region: CASSLAGGEPGELFF. The CDR3 DNA follows: TGTGCCAGCAGCTTAGCGGGAGGAGAGCCCGGGGAGCTGTTTTTT.

V usage is TRBV21-1 and J usage is TRBJ2-2; TRBD2, the D gene given by the table, was not confirmed from the DNA. TRBV21-1 is a pseudogene segment. The length of the CDR3 is 16 residues. The CDR3 nucleotides read TGTGCCAGCAGCAAAGTGAGAGGGATGGACACCGGGGAGCTGTTTTTT. Protein product: CASSKVRGMDTGELFF.

V and J are TRBV28 and TRBJ2-3, with a possible D match to TRBD2 (5 bases). Looked up from germline, CDR1 is MDHEN and CDR2 is SYDVKM. This CDR3 contains 15 residues. The V gene lost 6 bases and the J gene lost 2 bases, with 15 bases spanning the gap. This CDR3 reads CASSSPLVTTDTQYF. CDR3 nucleotide sequence: TGTGCCAGCAGCAGTCCACTAGTAACCACAGATACGCAGTATTTT.

The chain is built from TRBV7-3 and TRBJ1-4; D perhaps matches TRBD1 (5 bases). The CDR3 is 13 residues long. V lost 5 bases to trimming and J lost 7 bases, with 11 bases between them. Germline V gives CDR1 SGHTA, CDR2 FQGTGA. CDR3 region: CASSPGVGEKLFF. CDR3 nucleotide sequence: TGTGCCAGCAGCCCGGGGGTTGGTGAAAAACTGTTTTTT. Combining the CDR3 with reference TRBV7-3 and TRBJ1-4 gives the whole variable domain GAGVSQTPSNKVTEKGKYVELRCDPISGHTALYWYRQSLGQGPEFLIYFQGTGAADDSGLPNDRFFAVRPEGSVSTLKIQRTERGDSAVYLCASSPGVGEKLFFGSGTQLSVL.

V gene TRBV11-2 combines with J gene TRBJ1-2; D is perhaps TRBD1 (5 bases). From germline, CDR1 is SGHAT and CDR2 FQNNGV. The CDR3 has 13 amino acids. Trimming cost V 3 bases and J 4 bases, with 9 bases left between them. CDR3 loop: CASSLQGFYGYTF. The CDR3 region has the DNA TGTGCCAGCAGCTTGCAGGGATTCTATGGCTACACCTTC.

V gene TRBV7-6 combines with J gene TRBJ2-2; D is perhaps TRBD1 (6 bases). Germline V lookup: CDR1 SGHVS, CDR2 FNYEAQ. Trimming pared 1 base from V and 2 bases from J, leaving 8 bases between. This CDR3 spans 15 amino acids. DNA for the CDR3: TGTGCCAGCAGCTTAGTGGACAGCAACACCGGGGAGCTGTTTTTT. Protein sequence: CASSLVDSNTGELFF.

This clone showed up just once. The J gene is TRBJ1-2, the V gene TRBV6-6; maybe TRBD1 (5 bases). Trimming shortened V by 5 bases and J by 0 bases, and 13 bases separated the two germline ends. Germline CDR1 MNHNY, CDR2 SVGAGI (reference sequence). CDR3 length: 15 amino acids. The CDR3 region is CASSGHQTANYGYTF. DNA of the CDR3: TGTGCCAGCAGTGGACATCAAACCGCTAACTATGGCTACACCTTC.

The chain carries TRBV4-1 and TRBJ2-3, with 8 bases fitting TRBD2. The ends lost 0 bases at V and 2 bases at J; junction bases unmatched: 10. The CDR3 is 18 amino acids. The germline V gene encodes CDR1 MGHRA and CDR2 YSYEKL. The DNA for the CDR3 is TGCGCCAGCAGCCAAGAGGACCTTGGGACTAGGCTCACAGATACGCAGTATTTT. This translates into CASSQEDLGTRLTDTQYF.

V gene TRBV11-3 combines with J gene TRBJ2-7; D unresolved. Trimming shortened V by 8 bases and J by 4 bases, and 9 bases separated the two germline ends. Germline lookup yields CDR1 SGHNT and CDR2 YENEEA. The length of the CDR3 is 11 residues. The CDR3 here is CASGFPYEQYF. The CDR3 DNA sequence: TGTGCCAGCGGATTCCCTTACGAGCAGTACTTC.

This clone was detected only a few times. The gene calls are TRBV6-2 or TRBV6-3 and TRBJ1-1; 9 positions agree with TRBD1. The V segment lost 0 bases and the J segment 0 bases; nucleotides outside the gene matches: 5. The germline V gene encodes CDR1 MNHEY and CDR2 SVGEGT. The CDR3 is made up of 17 amino acids. Here the CDR3 reads CASSYSTGGGMNTEAFF. As DNA, the CDR3 is TGTGCCAGCAGTTACTCGACAGGGGGAGGTATGAACACTGAAGCTTTCTTT.

This chain connects TRBV10-3 to TRBJ2-1; a weak D match, TRBD2 (6 bases). Trimming shortened V by 0 bases and J by 8 bases, and 17 bases separated the two germline ends. This CDR3 spans 16 amino acids. CDR1 ENHRY and CDR2 SYGVKD come from the germline V gene. The CDR3 protein is CAISESLREARYEQFF. In DNA, the CDR3 is TGTGCCATCAGTGAGTCGCTCAGGGAGGCGAGGTATGAGCAGTTCTTC.

The chain joins TRBV27 to TRBJ1-1, with TRBD1 matching over 7 bases. Germline CDR1 MNHEY, CDR2 SMNVEV (reference sequence). After removal of 3 bases from V and 1 base from J, the junction contained 5 bases not matched to a gene. The CDR3 is 15 amino acids. The CDR3 loop reads CASSLTGWGNTEAFF. In DNA form, the CDR3 reads TGTGCCAGCAGTTTGACAGGGTGGGGGAACACTGAAGCTTTCTTT.

The chain carries TRBV6-5 and TRBJ2-1, with D perhaps matching TRBD1 (6 bases). Germline CDR1 and CDR2: MNHEY and SVGAGI. This CDR3 region has 13 residues. The V and J ends lost 5 bases and 9 bases respectively, with 14 bases between them. The CDR3 DNA reads TGTGCCAGCAGTAACGTTAGAGGGGGTGAGCAGTTCTTC. Its translation: CASSNVRGGEQFF.

The chain employs TRBV6-5 and TRBJ1-1; D not certain. Germline CDR1 is MNHEY and CDR2 is SVGAGI. Trimming removed 0 bases from V and 2 bases from J, with 10 bases in between. CDR3 length: 15 residues. CDR3 sequence reads: CASSYSSNPNTEAFF. CDR3 DNA sequence: TGTGCCAGCAGTTACTCAAGCAACCCTAACACTGAAGCTTTCTTT.